This T cell receptor (beta chain) derives from a study of cytomegalovirus exposure and HLA in healthy donors (dated by TCRdb to 2016 to 2017). In terms of the full investigation: An earlier analysis of 587 of the donors reported under 300 Gb of sequence data and around 100 million unique TCR beta sequences obtained from about 179 million T cells. Typing coverage varied by locus: about 620-640 donors for A, B, C, DRB1 and DQB1; roughly 500 for DQA1; nearly 610 for DPA1; approximately 490 for DPB1. To predict cytomegalovirus infection status, the study combined high-throughput TCR immunosequencing, statistical association of individual TCRs with disease status, and machine learning. HLA typing included class I and class II loci at four-digit resolution. A separate validation cohort of some 130 different subjects was used in addition to the roughly 670-subject first cohort. About five DR-DQ haplotypes were treated as single units for association and clustering because of strong linkage in the cohort. To decide whether each TCR beta V gene segment behaved as functional or pseudogenic, an earlier analysis of approximately 590 of the donors relied on high-throughput TCR beta sequencing. Every discovery cohort repertoire had been produced on one sequencing platform. The T cell repertoires of roughly 660 subjects were profiled by immunosequencing and related to cytomegalovirus serostatus. Around 320 gigabases of sequencing data and approximately 80 million unique TCR sequences were included in an early release covering roughly 700 HLA-typed donors. In the later analysis, no new phenotypic data were used to find candidate immune exposures; instead, reliance was placed on TCR beta sequences and their occurrence across donors. Alongside the repertoire data, information on donor age, sex, ethnicity and CMV serostatus was compiled. To study patterns of TCR occurrence, a later analysis re-analyzed previously published TCR beta repertoires from 666 donors and added high-resolution HLA genotyping. Across some 400 genotyped donors of the cohort, an average of approximately 240,000 unique TCR beta nucleotide sequences per donor were sequenced, and about a sixth of those sequences were non-productive. In a later genetic analysis, genome-wide SNP genotypes for about three fifths of the 666 donors were used, and that subset was treated as a discovery cohort. Of the roughly 400 genotyped donors, 65% to 90% were placed in the genetic ancestry cluster associated with self-reported Caucasian donors. The study was designed to test whether signatures of past pathogen exposure could be identified by cataloging public T cell receptors.

The cohort was made up of around 720 healthy bone marrow donors. All cohort members were sampled while nominally healthy, although unrecorded immune exposures were likely present. The donor tested CMV seropositive, placing the donor among the 289 seropositive members of the cohort. Every donor gave a peripheral blood sample, and the peripheral blood mononuclear cells from that sample were used for TCR beta sequencing. Genomic DNA was extracted from the blood cell samples with the Qiagen DNeasy Blood Extraction Kit. What the study reported, not specific to this receptor: V-gene and J-gene trimming of TCR beta chains was associated with a missense DCLRE1C variant in a later genetic analysis, and the association was replicated in an independent cohort. Several of the top co-occurrence clusters appeared to be linked to parvovirus B19, influenza, CMV and Epstein-Barr virus, according to a later analysis. In a later analysis, TCR association rates were found to vary across HLA loci, with the most associated TCRs seen for DRB1 alleles and the fewest for HLA-C alleles. Linkage disequilibrium might explain the correlated functional status among segregating V segments, but an unknown experimental factor could not be ruled out. In a later analysis, HLA-associated TCR beta chains were found to be more clonally expanded and to have lower generation probabilities than equally common non-associated chains. Compared with the roughly 710-donor mean, donors in an Asian-associated ancestry cluster had fewer N-insertions in productive TCRs, according to a later genetic analysis. This cohort had only TCR beta chains sequenced, and the lack of alpha or paired-chain data limited which features could be detected. Presence/absence analyses assumed roughly uniform sequencing depth across donors, an assumption that may not hold. In a later analysis, most CMV-associated TCR beta chains were found to appear HLA-restricted, with HLA associations seemingly driven largely by CMV exposure. In both the original and validation cohorts, the classifier was reported to diagnose cytomegalovirus status with high specificity and sensitivity. When HLA alleles, especially DR and DQ, strongly co-occurred, attributing TCR associations to individual alleles was difficult. A later analysis associated about 17,000 TCR beta sequences with specific HLA alleles at a false discovery rate of 0.05. Because HLA typing was unavailable for some donors at each locus, only the typed subset was used in association tests. The study gave a list of 150 to 200 TCR beta chains associated with cytomegalovirus. CMV serostatus was the only immune exposure information available for the cohort. Across donors, most TCR sequences were observed very rarely, whereas some public TCRs were present in many individuals. The authors suggested that the approach could potentially be generalized to other disease states and immunological phenotypes. A further reported finding was that TCR beta sequences accurately predicted the HLA-A and HLA-B alleles for most subjects in the first cohort. The 87-base-pair reads could not distinguish some IMGT-functional V segments, including TRBV6-2 and TRBV6-3, so those segments were excluded. A few of the identified cytomegalovirus-associated TCR beta chains were confirmed in vitro to be specific for cytomegalovirus antigens. A cluster of highly shared sequence variants was judged likely to represent a technical artifact of the sequencing pipeline. The earlier analysis of some 540 of the donors excluded roughly 17 rarely observed V segments, including chromosome 9 orphons, because counts were too low. In an earlier analysis of roughly 560 of the donors, most TCR beta V segments were observed in productive rearrangements about 87% or about 30% of the time, broadly matching IMGT annotations.

The library relied on the immunoSEQ multiplex PCR assay. A mixture of 60 forward primers for TCR Vbeta segments and 13 reverse primers for TCR Jbeta segments was used in the multiplex PCR. A multiplex PCR assay on genomic DNA amplified the CDR3 region of rearranged TCR beta genes. Amplified TCR beta libraries were sequenced as 87-base-pair reads on the Illumina HiSeq System. In the paper's pipeline: Across the 670 or so repertoires, a later analysis counted around 80 million unique TCR beta chains, roughly 11 million of which were shared by at least two donors. To remove PCR and sequencing errors, raw reads were error-corrected and collapsed into unique sequences using a nearest-neighbor algorithm that merged closely related sequences. To assign V, D and J gene segments, CDR3 sequences were aligned to IMGT reference sequences. For a sequence to be retained, a match of at least six nucleotides to both a V gene segment and a J gene segment was required. A rearrangement was called productive if the CDR3 had no stop codons and remained in frame with V and J, and every other rearrangement was called non-productive. Following IMGT convention, CDR3 was defined as the stretch from the second conserved V-encoded cysteine to the conserved J-encoded phenylalanine. Sequences without an unambiguous match to a single V gene segment were excluded from the earlier analysis of 500 to 700 of the donors. An earlier analysis of several hundred of the donors called V segments functional above 56.7% productive rearrangements and segregating when the between-donor standard deviation exceeded 5%. To diagnose cytomegalovirus status from the catalog of TCR beta chain sequences, a statistical classification framework was built. In a later analysis, TCR nucleotide sequences were compared against IMGT/GENE-DB human TR gene sequences so that V and J genes could be assigned. A later analysis assigned CDR3 sequences and most-parsimonious VDJ recombination scenarios with the TCRdist pipeline. In a later analysis, each TCR beta chain was defined by its CDR3 amino acid sequence together with its V-gene family, and reads lacking a unique V-gene family were excluded. In a later analysis, 450 to 600 highly shared, low-generation-probability nucleotide sequences were removed to address suspected cross-contamination and a sequencing artifact. For each public chain, a later analysis derived a clonal expansion index from normalized ranks of inferred template counts within each repertoire. Generation probabilities in a later analysis came from a VDJ recombination model fitted to out-of-frame rearrangements, and those results were checked against IGoR. Hypergeometric tests were used in a later analysis to score TCR-TCR, TCR-HLA and TCR-CMV co-occurrence, with a repertoire-size bias correction applied to the TCR pairs. False discovery rates were estimated in a later analysis by permuting HLA or CMV assignments 20 times. In a later analysis, co-occurring TCRs were grouped using DBSCAN, and TCRdist sequence similarity was added for clustering within HLA-allele-positive subsets. For co-occurrence clustering, repertoires with fewer than 30,000 or more than 120,000 public chains were excluded, along with several repertoires with anomalous nucleotide sharing. The table was pulled from immuneACCESS by TCRdb, which kept in-frame rearrangements only. Such tables lose some clones; where checked, under half of the loss comes from unresolved V genes, and the rest has no known cause. V and J calls and clone size are copied from that table; D and trimming were computed from the DNA. The sample contains about 190,000 clones, about 81% of them found a single time. The ten largest clones represent about 4.6% of the sample.

Spanning cysteine to phenylalanine, the CDR3 consists of 14 amino acids. Just the 42-base CDR3 DNA is kept, in frame starting at base 1. For CDR1 and CDR2, the germline V gene lists ENHRY and SYGVKD. V sheds 6 bases and J sheds 6 bases, leaving 15 bases between their ends. Details on this clone: This receptor's antigen is unknown. Base quality data are lacking; no much larger clone is found one base away.

The sequence derives from a man aged 25 to 45 in good health and CMV-seropositive. The V and J genes are TRBV10-3 and TRBJ1-5; the D gene is unclear. The sample comprised PBMCs. The DNA reads TGTGCCATCAGCTTCGAGGGTGGAAGTCAGCCCCAGCATTTT. Translated, it gives CAISFEGGSQPQHF.